These T cell receptor beta chains were read from a single sample in a study of identical twins. Each CDR3 protein is one row after TCRdb ran MiXCR on the 5' RACE reads. In the table there are 450,000 or so distinct CDR3 sequences, 11% to 15% of which are singletons. The sample was also reused in another study, on yellow fever vaccine responses in identical twins.

The sample taken for sequencing was CD4+ T cells sorted from blood. These receptors all stem from a young woman in good health. Each CDR3 is given with its conserved first and last residue. A D gene is named only where the DNA matches it firmly. For some rows the clone size is stated as once, few or many, or as a class when expanded; others skip it.

V gene: TRBV5-1
clone size: few
J gene: TRBJ2-2
D gene: -
CDR3 DNA: TGCGCCAGCAGCTTCCAGGTCACCCACACCGGGGAGCTGTTTTTT
CDR3 protein: CASSFQVTHTGELFF

V gene: TRBV6-2/TRBV6-3
clone size: few
J gene: TRBJ1-1
D gene: TRBD1
CDR3 DNA: TGTGCCAGCAGTTACCCGACAGGGGTCTACACTGAAGCTTTCTTT
CDR3 protein: CASSYPTGVYTEAFF

V gene: TRBV19
clone size: -
J gene: TRBJ2-7
D gene: TRBD1
CDR3 DNA: TGTGCCAGTAATTTTAGACAGGGTGACGAGCAGTACTTC
CDR3 protein: CASNFRQGDEQYF

V gene: TRBV12-3/TRBV12-4
clone size: -
J gene: TRBJ2-1
D gene: TRBD2
CDR3 DNA: TGTGCCAGCAGTTTAGTTGGCGGGGGGGCATCCAATGAGCAGTTCTTC
CDR3 protein: CASSLVGGGASNEQFF

V gene: TRBV20-1
clone size: few
J gene: TRBJ2-3
D gene: -
CDR3 DNA: TGCAGTGCTCTCTACGGCCCGAGCACAGATACGCAGTATTTT
CDR3 protein: CSALYGPSTDTQYF

V gene: TRBV5-1
clone size: few
J gene: TRBJ2-7
D gene: TRBD1
CDR3 DNA: TGCGCCAGCAGCCCTGGACAGGCGAGCTCCTACGAGCAGTACTTC
CDR3 protein: CASSPGQASSYEQYF

V gene: TRBV7-2
clone size: few
J gene: TRBJ2-7
D gene: TRBD1
CDR3 DNA: TGTGCCAGCAGCTTACAGGGGGAAGGCGAGCAGTACTTC
CDR3 protein: CASSLQGEGEQYF

V gene: TRBV20-1
clone size: many
J gene: TRBJ2-1
D gene: TRBD1
CDR3 DNA: TGCAGTGCTAGAAGGGGCCGACAGGGGAATGAGCAGTTCTTC
CDR3 protein: CSARRGRQGNEQFF

V gene: TRBV12-3/TRBV12-4
clone size: -
J gene: TRBJ2-1
D gene: TRBD2
CDR3 DNA: TGTGCCAGCAGTATAGCGGGGGGGCATGGCAATGAGCAGTTCTTC
CDR3 protein: CASSIAGGHGNEQFF

V gene: TRBV12-3/TRBV12-4
clone size: many
J gene: TRBJ1-2
D gene: -
CDR3 DNA: TGTGCCAGCAGCCCGCCCGCGGGAGATGGCTACACCTTC
CDR3 protein: CASSPPAGDGYTF

V gene: TRBV3-1
clone size: few
J gene: TRBJ2-2
D gene: -
CDR3 DNA: TGTGCCAGCAGTCAAGAGTGGCAAAACACCGGGGAGCTGTTTTTT
CDR3 protein: CASSQEWQNTGELFF

V gene: TRBV7-9
clone size: few
J gene: TRBJ1-1
D gene: -
CDR3 DNA: TGTGCCAGCAGCCCGGCGGGGCGGACTGAAGCTTTCTTT
CDR3 protein: CASSPAGRTEAFF

V gene: TRBV5-1
clone size: few
J gene: TRBJ2-5
D gene: -
CDR3 DNA: TGCGCCAGCAGCTTTGAACAAGAGACCCAGTACTTC
CDR3 protein: CASSFEQETQYF

V gene: TRBV29-1
clone size: few
J gene: TRBJ2-7
D gene: TRBD1
CDR3 DNA: TGCAGCGTTGTTTCTGCGGGACAGGCCTCTCCCGAGCAGTACTTC
CDR3 protein: CSVVSAGQASPEQYF

V gene: TRBV2
clone size: -
J gene: TRBJ2-7
D gene: -
CDR3 DNA: TGTGCCAGCAGACCCGGACAGCGCAGCTCCTACGAGCAGTACTTC
CDR3 protein: CASRPGQRSSYEQYF

V gene: TRBV7-7
clone size: -
J gene: TRBJ2-5
D gene: TRBD2
CDR3 DNA: TGTGCTAGCAGCCCGCGACTAGCGGGGGGTTTCAAAGAGACCCAGTACTTC
CDR3 protein: CASSPRLAGGFKETQYF

V gene: TRBV7-9
clone size: few
J gene: TRBJ2-3
D gene: TRBD1
CDR3 DNA: TGTGCCAGCAGCTTACGTGCCGGGACAGGAATCACAGATACGCAGTATTTT
CDR3 protein: CASSLRAGTGITDTQYF

V gene: TRBV6-1
clone size: -
J gene: TRBJ2-3
D gene: -
CDR3 DNA: TGTGCCAGCGGAGGGACAGATGCAGCAGATACGCAGTATTTT
CDR3 protein: CASGGTDAADTQYF

V gene: TRBV7-8
clone size: many
J gene: TRBJ1-5
D gene: -
CDR3 DNA: TGTGCCAGCAGCTTAGATGAAGTTAGCAATCAGCCCCAGCATTTT
CDR3 protein: CASSLDEVSNQPQHF

V gene: TRBV7-2
clone size: -
J gene: TRBJ2-7
D gene: TRBD1
CDR3 DNA: TGTGCCAGCAGCAGGGAAGGGACAGCCCTATCCTACGAGCAGTACTTC
CDR3 protein: CASSREGTALSYEQYF

V gene: TRBV20-1
clone size: many
J gene: TRBJ1-4
D gene: -
CDR3 DNA: TGCAGTGCTAGGCTCCAGGGGGAAAAACTGTTTTTT
CDR3 protein: CSARLQGEKLFF

V gene: TRBV11-2
clone size: -
J gene: TRBJ2-7
D gene: -
CDR3 DNA: TGTGCCAGCAGCGACGGGGCAGGCCCATACGAGCAGTACTTC
CDR3 protein: CASSDGAGPYEQYF

V gene: TRBV20-1
clone size: many
J gene: TRBJ1-4
D gene: -
CDR3 DNA: TGCAGTGCTAGAGAGGCGACTAATGAAAAACTGTTTTTT
CDR3 protein: CSAREATNEKLFF

V gene: TRBV29-1
clone size: -
J gene: TRBJ2-5
D gene: -
CDR3 DNA: TGCAGCGTATCAGGGGACGGAGGTGGGGAGACCCAGTACTTC
CDR3 protein: CSVSGDGGGETQYF

V gene: TRBV5-4
clone size: -
J gene: TRBJ2-1
D gene: TRBD2
CDR3 DNA: TGTGCCAGCAGCAAGACTAGCGGAAACTACAATGAGCAGTTCTTC
CDR3 protein: CASSKTSGNYNEQFF

V gene: TRBV6-1
clone size: many
J gene: TRBJ2-7
D gene: -
CDR3 DNA: TGTGCCAGCACCCCGGGCAAGGACTACGAGCAGTACTTC
CDR3 protein: CASTPGKDYEQYF

V gene: TRBV12-3/TRBV12-4
clone size: few
J gene: TRBJ2-1
D gene: TRBD2
CDR3 DNA: TGTGCCAGCAGCATGCGGGAGTCGGAGCAGTTCTTC
CDR3 protein: CASSMRESEQFF

V gene: TRBV11-2
clone size: few
J gene: TRBJ2-5
D gene: -
CDR3 DNA: TGTGCCAGCAGCCATAGACAGGGCCGACTAGCGTTGGGGGAGACCCAGTACTTC
CDR3 protein: CASSHRQGRLALGETQYF

V gene: TRBV21-1
clone size: few
J gene: TRBJ1-4
D gene: -
CDR3 DNA: TGTGCCATCGATCCGGGGTTGGGAGAAAAACTGTTTTTT
CDR3 protein: CAIDPGLGEKLFF

V gene: TRBV7-2
clone size: -
J gene: TRBJ2-5
D gene: -
CDR3 DNA: TGTGCCAGCAGCTTAGTTCGGGGGGCAAAAGAGACCCAGTACTTC
CDR3 protein: CASSLVRGAKETQYF

V gene: TRBV7-9
clone size: few
J gene: TRBJ1-1
D gene: -
CDR3 DNA: TGTGCCAGCAGCCGCGTGGCTGAAGCTTTCTTT
CDR3 protein: CASSRVAEAFF

V gene: TRBV20-1
clone size: -
J gene: TRBJ2-5
D gene: TRBD2
CDR3 DNA: TGCAGTGCTTATGGACTAGCGGGGCCTTACAGCCAAGAGACCCAGTACTTC
CDR3 protein: CSAYGLAGPYSQETQYF

V gene: TRBV28
clone size: -
J gene: TRBJ2-3
D gene: TRBD1
CDR3 DNA: TGTGCCAGCGGGACAGGGGGCATCGCAGATACGCAGTATTTT
CDR3 protein: CASGTGGIADTQYF

V gene: TRBV6-1
clone size: -
J gene: TRBJ1-1
D gene: TRBD1
CDR3 DNA: TGTGCCAGCAGCAAAGGGACAGGGGGCGGATTGGACACTGAAGCTTTCTTT
CDR3 protein: CASSKGTGGGLDTEAFF

V gene: TRBV10-2
clone size: few
J gene: TRBJ2-3
D gene: -
CDR3 DNA: TGCGCCAGCACCCTGCGGTCGGGGACCGGCACAGATACGCAGTATTTT
CDR3 protein: CASTLRSGTGTDTQYF

V gene: TRBV20-1
clone size: many
J gene: TRBJ2-1
D gene: TRBD2
CDR3 DNA: TGCAGTGCTAGAATGCGACTAGCGGGAGGGAAATACAATGAGCAGTTCTTC
CDR3 protein: CSARMRLAGGKYNEQFF